Listed below are T cell receptor beta chains from one sample, sequenced in a study of cytomegalovirus exposure and HLA in healthy donors. Assay used: immunoSEQ multiplex PCR; TCRdb lists only in-frame clones, some missing. Of 110,000 to 150,000 clones in the sample, 85% to 95% are singletons; the top ten hold approximately 2%. Source material: PBMCs. All receptors come from a man aged 18-30 years in good health and CMV-seropositive. Each CDR3 is given without its conserved first and last residue. Size is omitted from some rows. Given values are once, few, many or a class for expanded clones.

v_call clone_size cdr3_aa
TRBV7-9 . ASSYPRGLTNEKLF
TRBV29-1 . SVDRGTKANYGYT
TRBV4-1 . ASSRPGLGLTRETQY
TRBV6-1 . ASRGDREDTEAF
TRBV2 . ASNRAGMNTEAF
TRBV7-8 few ATQINSYEQY
TRBV27 . ASSEQGRGSPLH
TRBV9 . ASSVDPGDHLEQY
TRBV4-1 . ASSQEGVFSYEQY
TRBV9 . ASTKLGGPATGELF
TRBV19 . ASSPRDFGTDTQY
TRBV13 . ASSLRGTTQETQY
TRBV5-1 . ASSLGQGDQPQH
TRBV7-9 . ASSSSGQPIYGYT
TRBV6-6 . ASSYGQGTRYEQY
TRBV5-1 . ASSPRGGGITGELF
TRBV25-1 once ASSEWHGTKTQY
TRBV25-1 . ASSLQGFEKLF
TRBV4-1 . ASSQGAGGPVEQF
TRBV27 few ASRYGGANVLT
TRBV27 . ASRVRGETEAF
TRBV5-1 . ASSLVSGTDTQY
TRBV7-2 . ASSSDYSLEQY
TRBV2 . ASSEWGLADTDTQY
TRBV5-1 once ASSLTGGTEAF